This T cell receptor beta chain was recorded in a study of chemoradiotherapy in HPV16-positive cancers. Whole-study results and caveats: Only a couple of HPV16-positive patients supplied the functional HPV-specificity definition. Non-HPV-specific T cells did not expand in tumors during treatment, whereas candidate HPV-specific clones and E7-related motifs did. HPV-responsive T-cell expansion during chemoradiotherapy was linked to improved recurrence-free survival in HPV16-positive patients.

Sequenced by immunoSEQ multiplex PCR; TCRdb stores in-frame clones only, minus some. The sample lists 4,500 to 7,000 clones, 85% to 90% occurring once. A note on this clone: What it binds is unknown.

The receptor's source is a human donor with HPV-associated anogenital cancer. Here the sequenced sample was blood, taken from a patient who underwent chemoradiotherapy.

This CDR3 reads CAISGESSYNEQFF. The CDR3 bases are TGTGCCATCAGTGGGGAAAGCTCCTACAATGAGCAGTTCTTC. The chain joins TRBV10-3 to TRBJ2-1; D gene uncertain. Germline assignment: CDR1 ENHRY and CDR2 SYGVKD. Trimming removed 4 bases from V and 0 bases from J, with 7 bases in between. The length of the CDR3 is 14 residues.